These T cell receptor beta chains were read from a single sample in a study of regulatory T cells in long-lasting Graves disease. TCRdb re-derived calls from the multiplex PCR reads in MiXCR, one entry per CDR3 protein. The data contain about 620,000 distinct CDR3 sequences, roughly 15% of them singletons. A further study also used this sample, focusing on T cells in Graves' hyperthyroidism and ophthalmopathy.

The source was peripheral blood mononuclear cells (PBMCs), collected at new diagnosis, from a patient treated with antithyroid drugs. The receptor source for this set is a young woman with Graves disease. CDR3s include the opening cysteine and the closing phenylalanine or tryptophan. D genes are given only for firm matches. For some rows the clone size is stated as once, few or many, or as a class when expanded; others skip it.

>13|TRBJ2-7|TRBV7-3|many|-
TGTGCCAGCAGCCCCGAGGCTGGCTACGAGCAGTACTTC
CASSPEAGYEQYF
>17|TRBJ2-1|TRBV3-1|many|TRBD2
TGTGCCAGCAGCCAAAGTATCCTAGCGGGAGGTAGGGTTGAGCAGTTCTTC
CASSQSILAGGRVEQFF
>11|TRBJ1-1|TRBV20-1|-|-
TGCAGTGCGGGAGGGGGGACTGAAGCTTTCTTT
CSAGGGTEAFF
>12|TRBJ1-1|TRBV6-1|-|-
TGTGCCAGCAATTGGGGGACTGCTGAAGCTTTCTTT
CASNWGTAEAFF
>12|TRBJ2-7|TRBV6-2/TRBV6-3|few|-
TGTGCCAGCTATAGTTACAGCTACGAGCAGTACTTC
CASYSYSYEQYF
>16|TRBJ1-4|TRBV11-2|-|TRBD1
TGTGCCAGCAGCTTAAACAGGGGGCCTTCTAATGAAAAACTGTTTTTT
CASSLNRGPSNEKLFF
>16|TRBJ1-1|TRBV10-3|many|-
TGTGCCATCAGTGAGCTACGGACCGGGATGAACACTGAAGCTTTCTTT
CAISELRTGMNTEAFF
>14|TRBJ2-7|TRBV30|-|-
TGTGCCTGGAGTGTATGGGGACGGTCCTACGAGCAGTACTTC
CAWSVWGRSYEQYF
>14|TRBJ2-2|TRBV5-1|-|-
TGCGCCAGCACGAGGGACACCATCACCGGGGAGCTGTTTTTT
CASTRDTITGELFF
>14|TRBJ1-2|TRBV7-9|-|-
TGTGCCAGCAGCCCTTCGGGGCAGACCTATGGCTACACCTTC
CASSPSGQTYGYTF
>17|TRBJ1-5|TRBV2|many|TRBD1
TGTGCCAGCAGTGGTCGGGGGACAGGGGGCTGGGGTCAGCCCCAGCATTTT
CASSGRGTGGWGQPQHF
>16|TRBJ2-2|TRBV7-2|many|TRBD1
TGTGCCAGCACTCCCCAGGGACAGGGGAGAGCCGGGGAGCTGTTTTTT
CASTPQGQGRAGELFF
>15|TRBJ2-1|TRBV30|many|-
TGTGCCTGGAGTCCACCAGTGATCTCCTACAATGAGCAGTTCTTC
CAWSPPVISYNEQFF
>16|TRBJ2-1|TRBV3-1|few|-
TGTGCCAGCAGCCAAGCAGCCTCTATCTCCTACAATGAGCAGTTCTTC
CASSQAASISYNEQFF
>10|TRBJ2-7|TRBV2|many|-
TGTGCCAGCAGTGATCCCGAGCAGTACTTC
CASSDPEQYF
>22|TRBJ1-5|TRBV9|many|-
TGTGCCAGCAGCGTATGTTTTGCTACAGGGAAAGGGAGTGAGGTGGGCAATCAGCCCCAGCATTTT
CASSVCFATGKGSEVGNQPQHF
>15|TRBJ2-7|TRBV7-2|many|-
TGTGCCAGCAGCTTCAAGGGCGCGAGCTCCTACGAGCAGTACTTC
CASSFKGASSYEQYF
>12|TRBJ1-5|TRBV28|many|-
TGTGCCAGCAGCTTAATCAATCAGCCCCAGCATTTT
CASSLINQPQHF
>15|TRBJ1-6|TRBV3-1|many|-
TGTGCCAGCAGCCAAGAGGGGGCGCCCAATTCACCCCTCCACTTT
CASSQEGAPNSPLHF
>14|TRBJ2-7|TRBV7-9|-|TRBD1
TGTGCCAGCAGCTGGGGGACAGGGGCCTACGAGCAGTACTTC
CASSWGTGAYEQYF
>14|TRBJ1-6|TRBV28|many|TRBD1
TGTGCCAGCAGCTCGACAGGGATCAATTCACCCCTCCACTTT
CASSSTGINSPLHF
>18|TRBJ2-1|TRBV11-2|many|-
TGTGCCAGCAGCTTACGGGACCGGGGAGGCAGTTTCTACAATGAGCAGTTCTTC
CASSLRDRGGSFYNEQFF
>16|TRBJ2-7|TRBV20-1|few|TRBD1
TGCAGTGCCGACGACCCGGGACAGGGGAGTGTCGACGAGCAGTACTTC
CSADDPGQGSVDEQYF
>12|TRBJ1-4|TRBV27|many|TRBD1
TGTGCCACTCGGGACAGGGGCCAAAAACTGTTTTTT
CATRDRGQKLFF
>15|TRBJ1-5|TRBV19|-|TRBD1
TGTGCCAGTAACCAGGACAGGGGGTCGGGTCAGCCCCAGCATTTT
CASNQDRGSGQPQHF
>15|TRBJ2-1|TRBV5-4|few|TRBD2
TGTGCCAGCAGCTTGGGGGCTAGCGGAAACAATGAGCAGTTCTTC
CASSLGASGNNEQFF
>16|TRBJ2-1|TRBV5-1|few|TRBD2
TGCGCCAGCAATCTAGCGGGAGGGGTAGTAGGCAATGAGCAGTTCTTC
CASNLAGGVVGNEQFF
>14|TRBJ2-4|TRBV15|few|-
TGTGCCACCAGCAGAGTGGGGGATAAAAACATTCAGTACTTC
CATSRVGDKNIQYF
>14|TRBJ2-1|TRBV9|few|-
TGTGCCAGCAGCGTAGACGTGGTTGGCAATGAGCAGTTCTTC
CASSVDVVGNEQFF
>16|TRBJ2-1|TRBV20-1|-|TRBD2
TGCAGTGCTAGAGGGGGGTCTAGCGGATCCTACAATGAGCAGTTCTTC
CSARGGSSGSYNEQFF
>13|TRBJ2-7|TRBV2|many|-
TGTGCCAGCAGGGGCAGGATCTCCTACGAGCAGTACTTC
CASRGRISYEQYF
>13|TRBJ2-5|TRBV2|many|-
TGTGCCAGCAGTGGGGATATCCAAGAGACCCAGTACTTC
CASSGDIQETQYF
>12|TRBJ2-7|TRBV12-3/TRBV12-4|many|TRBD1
TGTGCCAGCAGGGGACAGTCCTACGAGCAGTACTTC
CASRGQSYEQYF
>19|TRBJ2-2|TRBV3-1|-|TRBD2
TGTGCCAGCAGCCAAGAGGCCAAAAAGACTAGCGGGAGTACCGGGGAGCTGTTTTTT
CASSQEAKKTSGSTGELFF
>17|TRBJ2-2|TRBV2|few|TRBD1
TGTGCCAGCAGCGGAAGGGGGACAGGGGAAATCACCGGGGAGCTGTTTTTT
CASSGRGTGEITGELFF
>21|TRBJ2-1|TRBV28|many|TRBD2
TGTGCCAGCAGTGGGGGGGCGGGACAAATGGGACTAGCGGGAGTTTACAATGAGCAGTTCTTC
CASSGGAGQMGLAGVYNEQFF
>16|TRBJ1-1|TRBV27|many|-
TGTGCCAGCAGTTTCGGACAAACGCGGGGTGGGACTGAAGCTTTCTTT
CASSFGQTRGGTEAFF
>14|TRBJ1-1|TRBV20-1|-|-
TGCAGTGCTAGCAAGGGACACGCGAACACTGAAGCTTTCTTT
CSASKGHANTEAFF
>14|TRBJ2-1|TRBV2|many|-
TGTGCCAGCATTCCCGGGGGGCTGAACAATGAGCAGTTCTTC
CASIPGGLNNEQFF
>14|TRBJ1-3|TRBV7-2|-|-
TGTGCCAGCAGCTTGGGCGCCCGTTTGAACACCATATATTTT
CASSLGARLNTIYF